This passage covers 30 T cell receptor beta chains from one sample sequenced in a study of blood T cell repertoires in COVID-19. The method was immunoSEQ multiplex PCR; TCRdb's version includes in-frame clones alone and lacks a portion of them. The sample has under 200,000 clones; 65% to 90% are singletons. Specimen: peripheral blood. These receptors originate from a human donor in a cohort sampled during active COVID-19.

The genes are TRBV4-1 and TRBJ2-7, with 12 nucleotides matching TRBD1. The V gene's germline CDR1 is MGHRA and CDR2 YSYEKL. The CDR3 has 21 residues. The V and J ends lost 3 bases and 4 bases, in that order; junction bases with no gene match: 22. CDR3 region: CASSHPTSGTGGRLAGYEQYF. CDR3 sequence (DNA): TGCGCCAGCAGCCATCCCACCTCCGGGACAGGGGGCCGTCTAGCGGGGTACGAGCAGTACTTC.

This clone was seen once. The V and J genes are TRBV5-1 and TRBJ1-1; D uncertain. Germline V gene sequence: CDR1 SGHRS, CDR2 YFSETQ. The CDR3 has 14 residues. V was clipped by 4 bases and J by 0 bases, with 10 bases between them. The CDR3 region has the DNA TGCGCCAGCAGCCCTTTTCCTATGAACACTGAAGCTTTCTTT. Translated, it gives CASSPFPMNTEAFF.

This clone was found once. J is TRBJ1-4 and V is TRBV4-1; 8 bases align to TRBD1. J lost 5 bases, V lost 1 base, and 0 bases had no gene match. CDR3 length: 14 amino acids. Germline V lookup: CDR1 MGHRA, CDR2 YSYEKL. The CDR3 loop reads CASSQGTGNEKLFF. The CDR3 coding sequence is TGCGCCAGCAGCCAAGGGACAGGGAATGAAAAACTGTTTTTT.

The CDR3 sequence: CASSGTSGHFTGELFF. In nucleotides, the CDR3 is TGTGCCAGCAGCGGGACTAGCGGACATTTCACCGGGGAGCTGTTTTTT. The rearrangement uses TRBV9 and TRBJ2-2, with 10 bases that match TRBD2. The CDR3 contains 16 residues. Germline-derived CDR1 and CDR2 are SGDLS and YYNGEE. Losses at the gene ends were 3 bases for V and 4 bases for J; bases not matched to a gene: 6.

The chain links TRBV15 to TRBJ2-7; D remains unclear. Trimming cost V 0 bases and J 4 bases, with 7 bases left between them. The CDR3 is 13 amino acids. CDR1 is LNHNV, CDR2 YYDKDF, per germline (reference sequence). In nucleotides, the CDR3 is TGTGCCACCAGCAGAGATCGCGAGTACGAGCAGTACTTC. It is translated as CATSRDREYEQYF.

The CDR3 region is CASSRGWVSSYEQYF. The CDR3 region has the DNA TGTGCCAGCAGCCGGGGGTGGGTGAGCTCCTACGAGCAGTACTTC. The chain links TRBV5-8 to TRBJ2-7; the D gene is possibly TRBD2 (6 bases). The CDR3 contains 15 residues. Germline CDR1 is SGHTS and CDR2 is YDEGEE. The ends were cut back, 4 bases at V and 0 bases at J, with 14 bases in the middle.

V usage is TRBV28 and J usage is TRBJ1-1, with 9 bases lining up with TRBD1. The CDR3 runs to 15 residues. Trimming took 5 bases from V and 5 from J; bases not matched to a gene: 9. Germline CDR1 reads MDHEN; CDR2 reads SYDVKM. CDR3 nucleotides: TGTGCCAGCAGTAGCCCGGGACAGGGAACTACTGAAGCTTTCTTT. Protein: CASSSPGQGTTEAFF.

Worth noting for this clone: The junction differs from germline at one of its ends, possibly a read error. The rearrangement links TRBV7-7 to TRBJ2-7; 9 bases align to TRBD1. CDR3 length: 15 residues. Germline V gene sequence: CDR1 SSHAT, CDR2 FNYEAQ (reference sequence). CDR3 in amino acids: CASSSGQGNSYEQYF. CDR3 coding DNA: TGTGCTAGCAGCTCCGGACAGGGGAACTCCTACGAGCAGTACTTC.

The rearrangement joins TRBV27 to TRBJ1-2, with D perhaps TRBD1 (6 bases). This CDR3 has 13 amino acids. V was shortened by 5 bases and J by 4 bases, with 11 bases between the two germline ends. From germline, CDR1 is MNHEY and CDR2 SMNVEV (reference sequence). This chain's CDR3 is CASSTTGFYGYTF. Written as DNA, the CDR3 is TGTGCCAGCAGTACAACAGGGTTCTATGGCTACACCTTC.

V is TRBV11-2 and J is TRBJ2-7; D gene uncertain. V lost 3 bases to trimming and J lost 0 bases, with 6 bases between them. This CDR3 region has 13 residues. Germline V gives CDR1 SGHAT, CDR2 FQNNGV. For the CDR3, the DNA is TGTGCCAGCAGCTTCCCGAGCTCCTACGAGCAGTACTTC. Its protein product is CASSFPSSYEQYF.

This clone was counted only a few times. The CDR3 region is CASSRSPDGYTF. In nucleotides, the CDR3 is TGTGCCAGCAGCCGTTCACCGGATGGCTACACCTTC. J is TRBJ1-2 and V is TRBV12-3 or TRBV12-4, with no clear D. V was trimmed by 6 bases and J by 6 bases, leaving 11 bases between them. This CDR3 has 12 amino acids.

The CDR3 DNA reads TGCGCCAGCAGCCAAAAAAACAGGGGGCGGACCAAAAACATTCAGTACTTC. Encoded protein: CASSQKNRGRTKNIQYF. The genes are TRBV4-3 and TRBJ2-4, with 9 bases matching TRBD1. The CDR3 totals 17 residues. The germline CDR1 and CDR2 sequences are LGHNA and YSLEER. The V gene end was trimmed by 2 bases and the J gene end by 2 bases; junction bases not matched to a gene: 7.

J is TRBJ1-3 and V is TRBV28; D is unclear. This CDR3 is built from 16 residues. The V end was cut by 2 bases, the J end by 5 bases, with 16 bases between. Germline loops: CDR1 MDHEN, CDR2 SYDVKM. The CDR3 loop is CASSLDGRPHRNTIYF. DNA of the CDR3: TGTGCCAGCAGTTTAGATGGGCGCCCCCATAGAAACACCATATATTTT.

V is TRBV7-8 and J is TRBJ2-3, with 9 positions matching TRBD2. The CDR3 has 16 residues. V lost 5 bases and J lost 1; bases outside the gene matches: 7. Germline V gene lookup returns CDR1 SGHVS and CDR2 FQNEAQ. The CDR3 loop reads CASSRGAGGGTDTQYF. The CDR3 bases are TGTGCCAGCAGCCGAGGAGCGGGGGGCGGCACAGATACGCAGTATTTT.

The rearrangement uses TRBV5-1 and TRBJ2-2; tentative D call: TRBD2 (6 bases). CDR3 length equals 15 residues. Trimming cost V 1 base and J 5 bases, with 12 bases left between them. The germline CDR1 and CDR2 sequences are SGHRS and YFSETQ. The CDR3 DNA sequence: TGCGCCAGCAGCTTGTCGGCGGGGACGACCGGGGAGCTGTTTTTT. Protein: CASSLSAGTTGELFF.

In this sample, this clone turned up a few times. The chain uses TRBV6-1 and TRBJ1-6; possible D gene TRBD1, 5 bases. Trimming shortened V by 2 bases and J by 7 bases, and 12 bases separated the two germline ends. CDR1 and CDR2 from the germline V gene are MNHNS and SASEGT. The CDR3 runs to 15 residues. The CDR3 loop reads CASSELETVNSPLHF. CDR3 DNA: TGTGCCAGCAGTGAACTGGAGACAGTCAATTCACCCCTCCACTTT.

The rearrangement joins TRBV11-3 to TRBJ2-7; 12 nucleotides align to TRBD2. J was trimmed by 2 bases and V by 6 bases; bases with no gene match: 5. The CDR3 sequence is 15 residues long. Per the germline V gene, CDR1 is SGHNT and CDR2 is YENEEA. CDR3 loop: CASSRLAGEAYEQYF. The CDR3 bases are TGTGCCAGCAGTCGACTAGCGGGAGAAGCCTACGAGCAGTACTTC.

The chain has TRBV5-5 and TRBJ2-7; 14 positions agree with TRBD2. CDR1 is SGHKS, CDR2 YYEKEE, per germline (reference sequence). This CDR3 has 15 residues. The trim removed 4 bases at V and 3 bases at J, leaving 3 bases unmatched. The CDR3 DNA reads as TGTGCCAGCAGCCCGGGACTAGCGGGAGTCTACGAGCAGTACTTC. It specifies CASSPGLAGVYEQYF.

The J gene is TRBJ1-2, the V gene TRBV7-9, with D hard to call. Germline values: CDR1 SEHNR, CDR2 FQNEAQ (reference sequence). Deletions cut 2 bases from V and 5 bases from J, with 3 bases between. The CDR3 spans 11 residues. CDR3 region: CASSLRYGYTF. CDR3 DNA: TGTGCCAGCAGCTTACGGTATGGCTACACCTTC.

The chain is built from TRBV2 and TRBJ1-2; D might be TRBD1 (6 bases). The V and J ends lost 6 bases and 4 bases respectively, with 15 bases between them. Germline V gives CDR1 SNHLY, CDR2 FYNNEI. The CDR3 extends over 14 amino acids. DNA for the CDR3: TGTGCCAGCAGGAACAGGGAAGGGAGCTATGGCTACACCTTC. Translation gives CASRNREGSYGYTF. The full variable domain, completed using reference TRBV2 and TRBJ1-2, is EPEVTQTPSHQVTQMGQEVILRCVPISNHLYFYWYRQILGQKVEFLVSFYNNEISEKSEIFDDQFSVERPDGSNFTLKIRSTKLEDSAMYFCASRNREGSYGYTFGSGTRLTVV.

This sequence joins TRBV6-2 or TRBV6-3 and TRBJ1-2; 7 bases align to TRBD1. The CDR3 spans 15 residues. V shed 1 base, J shed 8 bases, and the junction held 10 bases outside the gene matches. The germline V gene has CDR1 MNHEY and CDR2 SVGEGT. CDR3 sequence: CASSYYGRGKEGYTF. CDR3 nucleotide sequence: TGTGCCAGCAGTTACTACGGCAGGGGGAAAGAAGGCTACACCTTC.

The chain employs TRBV19 and TRBJ2-7; 7 bases are a match to TRBD1. CDR1 is LNHDA and CDR2 is SQIVND in the germline V gene (reference sequence). The V and J ends lost 5 bases and 2 bases, in that order; junction bases with no gene match: 9. CDR3 size: 15 residues. The CDR3 spells CASSASGQRPYEQYF. The CDR3 nucleotides are TGTGCCAGTAGTGCTTCGGGACAGAGACCCTACGAGCAGTACTTC.

The CDR3 loop reads CASGEDYSQVEQFF. CDR3 sequence (DNA): TGTGCCAGCGGGGAGGACTACTCACAAGTTGAGCAGTTCTTC. This chain joins TRBV6-5 and TRBJ2-1, with D possibly matching TRBD2 (6 bases). Trimming cost V 8 bases and J 9 bases, with 20 bases left between them. This CDR3 is 14 amino acids long. CDR1 MNHEY and CDR2 SVGAGI come from the germline V gene.

The genes are TRBV7-2 and TRBJ2-1; 10 bases map to TRBD2. The V segment lost 4 bases and the J segment 9 bases; nucleotides outside the gene matches: 9. CDR1 and CDR2 from the germline V gene are SGHTA and FQGNSA. The CDR3 is made up of 15 amino acids. CDR3 in amino acids: CASSSSGGFVGEQFF. In nucleotides, the CDR3 is TGTGCCAGCAGCTCTAGCGGGGGTTTCGTCGGTGAGCAGTTCTTC.

The chain has TRBV9 and TRBJ1-5, with a weak D call TRBD1 (5 bases). The germline V gene has CDR1 SGDLS and CDR2 YYNGEE. The CDR3 totals 14 residues. V was trimmed by 3 bases and J by 0 bases, leaving 7 bases between them. The CDR3 DNA is TGTGCCAGCAGCGCGACAGATAGCAATCAGCCCCAGCATTTT. Its protein product is CASSATDSNQPQHF.

In this sample, this clone turned up a few times. The chain employs TRBV2 and TRBJ1-1; the match to TRBD1 covers 7 bases. This CDR3 spans 13 amino acids. Germline V lookup: CDR1 SNHLY, CDR2 FYNNEI. J gave up 3 bases and V 3 bases, and 1 base lay outside the gene matches. Written as DNA, the CDR3 is TGTGCCAGCAGTGACGACAGGGACACTGAAGCTTTCTTT. Encoded protein: CASSDDRDTEAFF. Combining the CDR3 with reference TRBV2 and TRBJ1-1 gives the whole variable domain EPEVTQTPSHQVTQMGQEVILRCVPISNHLYFYWYRQILGQKVEFLVSFYNNEISEKSEIFDDQFSVERPDGSNFTLKIRSTKLEDSAMYFCASSDDRDTEAFFGQGTRLTVV.

The chain uses TRBV10-3 and TRBJ2-7; 7 positions agree with TRBD2. CDR1 ENHRY and CDR2 SYGVKD come from the germline V gene. This CDR3 has 14 residues. V lost 0 bases and J lost 4; bases outside the gene matches: 3. The CDR3 is CAISESGSGYEQYF. In DNA, the CDR3 is TGTGCCATCAGTGAGTCGGGTAGCGGGTACGAGCAGTACTTC.

The chain couples TRBV7-2 to TRBJ2-3; 10 bases fit TRBD2. J gave up 2 bases and V 6 bases, and 11 bases lay outside the gene matches. CDR1 SGHTA and CDR2 FQGNSA come from the germline V gene. CDR3 length: 17 amino acids. The CDR3 reads CASRHSIAGGYTDTQYF. The CDR3 DNA sequence: TGTGCCAGCAGGCATAGTATAGCGGGGGGCTACACAGATACGCAGTATTTT. Together with reference TRBV7-2 and TRBJ2-3, the CDR3 gives the full variable domain: GAGVSQSPSNKVTEKGKDVELRCDPISGHTALYWYRQSLGQGLEFLIYFQGNSAPDKSGLPSDRFSAERTGGSVSTLTIQRTQQEDSAVYLCASRHSIAGGYTDTQYFGPGTRLTVL.

The V and J genes are TRBV5-6 and TRBJ1-6; D might be TRBD1 (5 bases). The CDR3 length is 15 residues. Trimming took off 1 base at V and 7 bases at J, with 12 bases between the two ends. In germline, CDR1 is SGHDT, CDR2 YYEEEE. The CDR3 reads CASSLLGRENSPLHF. The CDR3 nucleotides are TGTGCCAGCAGCTTGTTGGGGCGGGAGAATTCACCCCTCCACTTT.

The rearrangement joins TRBV18 to TRBJ2-1, with 8 bases fitting TRBD2. This CDR3 region has 17 residues. V trimming: 3 bases; J trimming: 7 bases; junction bases outside the gene matches: 14. Germline assignment: CDR1 KGHSH and CDR2 LQKENI. CDR3 bases: TGTGCCAGCTCACCCCGGGGGGGGAGGAGGAACATGAATGAGCAGTTCTTC. This translates into CASSPRGGRRNMNEQFF. Variable domain in full (rest from reference TRBV18 and TRBJ2-1): NAGVMQNPRHLVRRRGQEARLRCSPMKGHSHVYWYRQLPEEGLKFMVYLQKENIIDESGMPKERFSAEFPKEGPSILRIQQVVRGDSAAYFCASSPRGGRRNMNEQFFGPGTRLTVL.